These 9 T cell receptor beta chains were all obtained from the same sample, sequenced in a study of beta chain features in type 1 diabetes. Broader study findings: Moderate but significant shortening of TCRB CDR3s was recorded in all four CD4+ subsets from Type 1 diabetes patients.

No antigen is known for these receptors. Sequencing targeted expressed TCRB transcripts, as all isolated RNA had been reverse transcribed. Sequenced by immunoSEQ multiplex PCR; TCRdb stores in-frame clones only, minus some. The profile shows roughly 150,000 clones, 8.5% to 10% of them singletons. The sequenced sample consisted of central memory CD4+ T cells from blood. These receptors all come from a woman aged 25 to 39 with type 1 diabetes.

This chain links TRBV2 with TRBJ1-5; TRBD1 aligns across 7 bases. Germline CDR1 SNHLY, CDR2 FYNNEI. V gave up 9 bases and J gave up 2 bases; unmatched junction bases: 4. This CDR3 comprises 13 residues. Written as DNA, the CDR3 is TGTGCCAGTCACAGGGGTGGCAATCAGCCCCAGCATTTT. Protein: CASHRGGNQPQHF.

The chain is built from TRBV14 and TRBJ2-6; a weak D match, TRBD1 (7 bases). The CDR3 loop spans 19 amino acids. V lost 2 bases, J lost 0 bases, and 17 bases lay in between. Germline values: CDR1 SGHDN, CDR2 FVKESK. The CDR3 is CASSQPRGTVRSGANVLTF. The CDR3 DNA reads TGTGCCAGCAGCCAACCCCGGGGGACAGTCCGCTCTGGGGCCAACGTCCTGACTTTC.

This clone was picked up a small number of times. The chain employs TRBV30 and TRBJ1-5; D is uncertain. The germline V gene has CDR1 GTSNPN and CDR2 SVGIG (reference sequence). The CDR3 has 13 residues. V was pared by 5 bases and J by 6 bases, with 14 bases between. DNA of the CDR3: TGTGCCTGGGGCACAGCTCTAGCTCAGCCCCAGCATTTT. It encodes CAWGTALAQPQHF. The full variable domain, with the rest looked up from reference TRBV30 and TRBJ1-5, is SQTIHQWPATLVQPVGSPLSLECTVEGTSNPNLYWYRQAAGRGLQLLFYSVGIGQISSEVPQNLSASRPQDRQFILSSKKLLLSDSGFYLCAWGTALAQPQHFGDGTRLSIL.

This clone was recorded a few times. The V call is TRBV7-3, the J call TRBJ1-2, with D perhaps TRBD1 (6 bases). Trimming took 2 bases from V and 8 from J, leaving 9 bases between them. CDR3 length equals 12 residues. In germline, CDR1 is SGHTA, CDR2 FQGTGA. The CDR3 is CASSLGQGGYTF. The CDR3 region has the DNA TGTGCCAGCAGCTTAGGGCAGGGGGGCTACACCTTC.

The sample holds a few counts of this clone. The chain couples TRBV27 to TRBJ2-3; 7 nucleotides agree with TRBD2. The CDR3 is 16 amino acids. The V gene's germline CDR1 is MNHEY and CDR2 SMNVEV (reference sequence). V lost 5 bases, J lost 0 bases, and 8 bases stayed unmatched. Here the CDR3 DNA reads TGTGCCAGCAGTAGGGCGGGAGCAACTAGCACAGATACGCAGTATTTT. This gives the protein CASSRAGATSTDTQYF.

V gene TRBV4-2 combines with J gene TRBJ1-3; a possible D gene is TRBD1 (5 bases). This CDR3 comprises 15 residues. The germline V and J ends were trimmed by 1 base and 3 bases, with 10 bases remaining between them. Germline V gives CDR1 LGHNA, CDR2 YNFKEQ. CDR3: CASSQGPGRGNTIYF. In DNA, the CDR3 is TGTGCCAGCAGCCAAGGGCCAGGGCGTGGAAACACCATATATTTT.

The chain recombines TRBV7-2 with TRBJ2-3; TRBD2 aligns across 10 bases. The V and J ends lost 2 bases and 4 bases, in that order; junction bases with no gene match: 3. The CDR3 is made up of 15 amino acids. Germline V gene data show CDR1 as SGHTA and CDR2 as FQGNSA. CDR3 DNA: TGTGCCAGCAGCTTACTAGCGGGAGAAGCAGATACGCAGTATTTT. Its translation is CASSLLAGEADTQYF.

The CDR3 here is CASSKGQGAETQYF. For the CDR3, the DNA is TGTGCCAGCAGCAAAGGACAGGGGGCCGAGACCCAGTACTTC. This chain joins TRBV7-2 and TRBJ2-5; 11 bases are a match to TRBD1. Trimming cost V 5 bases and J 5 bases; bases outside gene matches: 4. The CDR3 runs to 14 residues. CDR1 is SGHTA, CDR2 FQGNSA, per germline.

In its sample, this clone was seen a few times. The genes are TRBV6-5 and TRBJ1-3; D remains unclear. The CDR3 consists of 13 residues. The germline V and J ends were trimmed by 10 bases and 0 bases, with 10 bases remaining between them. Germline CDR1 and CDR2: MNHEY and SVGAGI. The DNA of the CDR3 is TGTGCCAATTCTAGCCGCTCTGGAAACACCATATATTTT. Residues: CANSSRSGNTIYF.